The sequence of this T cell receptor beta chain was determined in a study of post-analysis software for immune sequencing data. The overall study: There were relapsing-remitting, secondary progressive and progressive-relapsing multiple sclerosis among the disease courses included. General observations from the study: Significantly decreased normalized Chao1 diversity was recorded for multiple sclerosis patients relative to controls. Controls showed lower frequencies than patients for five TRBV segments, and TRBV5-6, TRBV5-1 and TRBV20-1 were among these.

cDNA libraries of TCR beta carried unique molecular identifiers. MiXCR, applied by TCRdb to the PCR reads, yields one record per CDR3 protein. The table lists a few hundred thousand distinct CDR3 sequences, under 40% of them singletons, with about 6% in the top ten. Germline values: CDR1 SGHRS, CDR2 YFSETQ. With 0 bases removed from V and 4 bases from J, the gap between germline ends came to 12 bases. The CDR3 has 15 residues. As regards this clonotype: The antigen remains unidentified.

Sequenced sample: blood. The sequence derives from a girl aged 2-17 years with multiple sclerosis. V is TRBV5-1 and J is TRBJ2-3; D may correspond to TRBD1 or TRBD2 (5 bases each). The CDR3 loop is CASSLDRGDADTQYF. The CDR3 region has the DNA TGCGCCAGCAGCTTGGATCGGGGCGACGCAGATACGCAGTATTTT.